A single sample gave rise to the 7 T cell receptor beta chains below, sequenced in a study of T-cell reconstitution after alpha-beta-depleted transplantation in children. The library targeted TCRbeta and was prepared with unique molecular identifiers. In TCRdb, the PCR reads were re-called with MiXCR into one record per CDR3 protein. The sample holds around 450,000 distinct CDR3 sequences; over 40% are singletons and the top ten take roughly a quarter. This material consisted of PBMCs, taken before TCRalphabeta/CD19-depleted stem cell transplant. Every receptor here comes from a girl aged 2-9 years with aplastic anemia, due to receive a stem cell transplant.

This rearrangement joins TRBV6-1 to TRBJ2-2, with 10 bases lining up with TRBD1. The CDR3 loop spans 15 amino acids. The V segment lost 4 bases and the J segment 3 bases; nucleotides outside the gene matches: 2. Germline loops: CDR1 MNHNS, CDR2 SASEGT. As DNA, the CDR3 is TGTGCCAGCAGTGGGGACAGGGGAGACACCGGGGAGCTGTTTTTT. Amino acids: CASSGDRGDTGELFF.

The chain combines TRBV7-8 with TRBJ2-7; 7 positions match TRBD1. The CDR3 covers 15 residues. Germline values: CDR1 SGHVS, CDR2 FQNEAQ. Losses at the gene ends were 4 bases for V and 2 bases for J; bases not matched to a gene: 8. The CDR3 nucleotides read TGTGCCAGCAGCTCGACAGGGAAAGAAACCTACGAGCAGTACTTC. The encoded protein is CASSSTGKETYEQYF.

The CDR3 region is CASSALQRNGEQYF. The CDR3 nucleotides are TGTGCCAGCAGCGCCTTACAAAGGAATGGCGAGCAGTACTTC. The rearrangement links TRBV7-2 to TRBJ2-7; D is undetermined. V was clipped by 5 bases and J by 6 bases, with 17 bases between them. The CDR3 runs 14 residues. Germline V gives CDR1 SGHTA, CDR2 FQGNSA.

In its sample, this clonotype was seen once. The V gene is TRBV15, the J gene TRBJ2-1; D ambiguous. Germline loops: CDR1 LNHNV, CDR2 YYDKDF (reference sequence). V was shortened by 5 bases and J by 0 bases, with 8 bases between the two germline ends. This CDR3 is 14 amino acids long. CDR3 in DNA: TGTGCCACCAGCGACGGCAGCTCCTACAATGAGCAGTTCTTC. Translation gives CATSDGSSYNEQFF. The full variable domain, its missing parts supplied by reference TRBV15 and TRBJ2-1, is DAMVIQNPRYQVTQFGKPVTLSCSQTLNHNVMYWYQQKSSQAPKLLFHYYDKDFNNEADTPDNFQSRRPNTSFCFLDIRSPGLGDTAMYLCATSDGSSYNEQFFGPGTRLTVL.

This clonotype was seen only a few times. CDR3 nucleotides: TGTGCCACCAGCAGGGATCCAGGGACATATGTCTCCTACGAGCAGTACTTC. It yields the protein CATSRDPGTYVSYEQYF. The J gene is TRBJ2-7, the V gene TRBV15; TRBD1 might be the D (6 bases). The germline V gene has CDR1 LNHNV and CDR2 YYDKDF (reference sequence). This CDR3 is 17 amino acids long. The V and J ends lost 3 bases and 0 bases respectively, with 18 bases between them.

This clonotype was detected many times. This chain links TRBV7-9 with TRBJ2-7; D is perhaps TRBD1 (6 bases). CDR1 and CDR2 (germline): SEHNR, FQNEAQ (reference sequence). Trimming left V 4 bases short and J 0 bases short, with 10 bases between. This CDR3 spans 14 amino acids. The CDR3 here is CASSYPGHSYEQYF. Here the CDR3 DNA reads TGTGCCAGCAGCTACCCGGGACACTCCTACGAGCAGTACTTC.

This clonotype showed up just once. This rearrangement joins TRBV20-1 to TRBJ2-7; D unclear. V shed 7 bases and J shed 0 bases, with 10 bases lying between them. The V gene's germline CDR1 is DFQATT and CDR2 SNEGSKA (reference sequence). The CDR3 is 12 residues long. Here the CDR3 reads CSGTLSSYEQYF. In nucleotides, the CDR3 is TGCAGTGGGACGTTGAGCTCCTACGAGCAGTACTTC.